The next 3 T cell receptor beta chains were all read from a single sample in a study of glioma-infiltrating T cells after dendritic cell vaccination. TCRdb's table, derived via immunoSEQ multiplex PCR, lists solely in-frame clones and lacks some. The sample shows around 89,000 clones, around 86% of them seen only once. Sample: blood, taken before dendritic cell vaccination. The receptors derive from a human donor with glioblastoma.

Here the CDR3 reads CASKIGEVQPQHF. In DNA form, the CDR3 reads TGTGCCAGCAAAATAGGGGAAGTTCAGCCCCAGCATTTT. This sequence joins TRBV2 and TRBJ1-5; tentative D call: TRBD1 (5 bases). CDR3 length: 13 amino acids. With 7 bases removed from V and 6 bases from J, the gap between germline ends came to 13 bases. In germline, CDR1 is SNHLY, CDR2 FYNNEI. Supplemented by reference TRBV2 and TRBJ1-5, the full variable domain reads EPEVTQTPSHQVTQMGQEVILRCVPISNHLYFYWYRQILGQKVEFLVSFYNNEISEKSEIFDDQFSVERPDGSNFTLKIRSTKLEDSAMYFCASKIGEVQPQHFGDGTRLSIL.

The chain is built from TRBV6-5 and TRBJ2-5; D is possibly TRBD2 (5 bases). Trimming took off 2 bases at V and 4 bases at J, with 17 bases between the two ends. Germline loops: CDR1 MNHEY, CDR2 SVGAGI. The CDR3 runs 16 residues. The CDR3 loop is CASSYSPYLGVETQYF. DNA of the CDR3: TGTGCCAGCAGTTACAGCCCCTACCTGGGAGTAGAGACCCAGTACTTC.

The V call is TRBV7-9, the J call TRBJ1-5; D perhaps matches TRBD1 (5 bases). In germline, CDR1 is SEHNR, CDR2 FQNEAQ (reference sequence). V lost 0 bases, J lost 7 bases, and 7 bases lay in between. CDR3 size: 13 residues. Here the CDR3 reads CASSLAGPQPQHF. In DNA form, the CDR3 reads TGTGCCAGCAGCTTAGCGGGGCCCCAGCCCCAGCATTTT.